The rows below give T cell receptor beta chains drawn from one sample of a study of monozygotic twins with inflammatory bowel disease. TCRdb re-called the 5' RACE reads and shows each CDR3 protein once, DNA omitted. The sample holds some 450,000 distinct CDR3 sequences. The sequenced sample was blood. The receptors here all came from a human donor with ulcerative colitis or Crohn's disease, or a healthy co-twin of an affected twin (not recorded which). Each CDR3 is given with its conserved first and last residue.

j_call	cdr3_length	v_call	cdr3_aa
TRBJ1-1	13	TRBV30	CAWSVALNTEAFF
TRBJ2-2	11	TRBV28	CASMMGGELFF
TRBJ2-2	13	TRBV20-1	CSARMGNTGELFF
TRBJ1-1	13	TRBV4-1	CASSQDGSTEAFF
TRBJ1-5	13	TRBV27	CASRTDSGGPQHF
TRBJ1-6	12	TRBV28	CASREGGSPLHF
TRBJ2-1	14	TRBV6-2/TRBV6-3	CASSFGSPLNEQFF
TRBJ2-7	16	TRBV10-3	CAISEVGGPSSYEQYF
TRBJ2-7	14	TRBV7-9	CASSPRGSTYEQYF
TRBJ2-5	14	TRBV12-3/TRBV12-4	CASSPGGGQETQYF
TRBJ1-1	14	TRBV7-9	CASSFPLTDTEAFF
TRBJ1-2	13	TRBV20-1	CSAPADRDHGYTF
TRBJ2-7	13	TRBV20-1	CSAKRQGAYEQYF
TRBJ2-5	15	TRBV19	CASSITPQGRETQYF
TRBJ2-1	15	TRBV18	CASSPEQGSMNEQFF
TRBJ1-1	15	TRBV11-2	CASSFLTGANTEAFF
TRBJ1-5	14	TRBV20-1	CSASSGQGNQPQHF
TRBJ1-6	20	TRBV28	CASSDTPGALGGFYNSPLHF
TRBJ2-1	17	TRBV7-3	CASSLLAGESSYNEQFF
TRBJ2-3	14	TRBV24-1	CATRAGHSADTQYF
TRBJ2-5	15	TRBV4-2	CASSQDRLVWETQYF
TRBJ2-5	16	TRBV11-2	CASSPGLARSQETQYF
TRBJ2-7	14	TRBV12-3/TRBV12-4	CASSTGGALYEQYF
TRBJ1-1	14	TRBV12-3/TRBV12-4	CASSTLQGNTEAFF
TRBJ2-5	13	TRBV10-3	CAISESRTGPQYF
TRBJ2-1	13	TRBV29-1	CSVFRTAEAVEFF
TRBJ1-2	15	TRBV27	CASRNPNRGKDGYTF
TRBJ1-5	16	TRBV10-2	CASSDRRALSNQPQHF
TRBJ2-5	16	TRBV20-1	CSAPRQGDLPKETQYF
TRBJ2-7	15	TRBV5-1	CASSIGQVISYEQYF
TRBJ1-1	14	TRBV28	CASSQWTGGTEAFF
TRBJ1-1	14	TRBV4-2	CASRPTTVGTEAFF
TRBJ2-1	14	TRBV12-3/TRBV12-4	CASSLVGERNEQFF
TRBJ2-5	14	TRBV7-9	CASSSSGTTETQYF
TRBJ2-1	13	TRBV7-8	CASGYVALMVQFF
TRBJ2-7	15	TRBV7-9	CASSPLAGVSYEQYF
TRBJ2-3	14	TRBV9	CASSAGAVTDTQYF
TRBJ2-3	15	TRBV6-1	CASRSPGTGTDTQYF
TRBJ2-1	15	TRBV7-3	CASSPQLAGVFRQFF
TRBJ2-3	18	TRBV12-3/TRBV12-4	CASSPLPGLAGWADTQYF
TRBJ2-7	15	TRBV4-1	CASSQDRDRVYEQYF
TRBJ1-1	15	TRBV19	CASSGYRGKNTEAFF
TRBJ2-3	13	TRBV29-1	CSVTGGLPDTQYF
TRBJ2-3	16	TRBV6-1	CASSAFSGGALDTQYF
TRBJ1-6	17	TRBV11-2	CASSSTRTGFLNSPLHF
TRBJ2-1	15	TRBV20-1	CSARIVVSSYNEQFF
TRBJ2-3	12	TRBV20-1	CSARSLPGTQYF
TRBJ1-5	15	TRBV7-2	CASTRARDSNQPQHF
TRBJ2-2	15	TRBV12-3/TRBV12-4	CASSLGLSNTGELFF
TRBJ1-5	15	TRBV30	CAWSVSGSSNQPQHF
TRBJ1-6	14	TRBV5-5	CASSLGQENSPLHF
TRBJ2-7	15	TRBV20-1	CSARSGVPSAYEQYF
TRBJ2-1	15	TRBV20-1	CSALAQGQGAREQFF